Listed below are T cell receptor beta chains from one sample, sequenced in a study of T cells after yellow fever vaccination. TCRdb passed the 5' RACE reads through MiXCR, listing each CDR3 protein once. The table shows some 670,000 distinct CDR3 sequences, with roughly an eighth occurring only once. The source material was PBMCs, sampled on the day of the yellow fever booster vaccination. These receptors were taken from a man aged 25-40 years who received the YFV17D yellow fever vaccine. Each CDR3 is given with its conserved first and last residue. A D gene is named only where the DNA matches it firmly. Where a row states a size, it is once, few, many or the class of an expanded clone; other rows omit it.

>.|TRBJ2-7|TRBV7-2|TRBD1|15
TGTGCCAGCAGCGTCCTTCGGGACAGGGCGTACGAGCAGTACTTC
CASSVLRDRAYEQYF
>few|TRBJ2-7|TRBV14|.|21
TGTGCCAGCAGCCACCGAAGGGAAGGGACACCGAGTACTAGAGGCTCCTACGAGCAGTACTTC
CASSHRREGTPSTRGSYEQYF
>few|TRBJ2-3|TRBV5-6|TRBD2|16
TGTGCCAGCAGCTTGGTGGTAGCGGGGAGTACAGATACGCAGTATTTT
CASSLVVAGSTDTQYF
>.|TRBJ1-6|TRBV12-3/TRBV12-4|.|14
TGTGCCAGCAGTTTAGACAGCAATAATTCACCCCTCCACTTT
CASSLDSNNSPLHF
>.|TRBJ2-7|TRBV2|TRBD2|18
TGTGCCCTCAGCAGAGGACTAGCGGGAGTTTATAGTAAGGACGAGCAGTACTTC
CALSRGLAGVYSKDEQYF
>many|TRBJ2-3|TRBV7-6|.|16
TGTGCCAGCAGCTTGGGGGTAGCGGCGCGCACAGATACGCAGTATTTT
CASSLGVAARTDTQYF
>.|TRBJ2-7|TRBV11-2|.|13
TGTGCCAGCAGCTTTTGGCAGACGGGCGAGCAGTACTTC
CASSFWQTGEQYF
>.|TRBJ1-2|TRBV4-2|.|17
TGTGCCAGCAGCCCGCGGCAGGCATTACCTCCCCTCTATGGCTACACCTTC
CASSPRQALPPLYGYTF
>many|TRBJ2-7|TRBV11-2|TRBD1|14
TGTGCCAGCAGCTTAGCTACAGGGGGCGGCGAGCAGTACTTC
CASSLATGGGEQYF
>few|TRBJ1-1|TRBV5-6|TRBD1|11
TGTGCCAGCAGCTTCGACAGGGATGCTTTCTTT
CASSFDRDAFF
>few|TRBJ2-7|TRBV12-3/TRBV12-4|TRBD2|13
TGTGCCAGCAGTCCCCTAGCGGTGGGGAATCTAGACTTC
CASSPLAVGNLDF
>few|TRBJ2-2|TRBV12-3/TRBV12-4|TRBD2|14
TGTGCCAGCAGGGGACTAGCGGGAGTGGGGGAGCTGTTTTTT
CASRGLAGVGELFF
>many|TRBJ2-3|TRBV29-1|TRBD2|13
TGCAGCGGGGGGACTAGCCTCACAGATACGCAGTATTTT
CSGGTSLTDTQYF
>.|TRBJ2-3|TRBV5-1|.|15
TGCGCCAGCAGCTTGGAGGCAGGGTCATCAGATACGCAGTATTTT
CASSLEAGSSDTQYF
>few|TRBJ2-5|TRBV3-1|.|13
TGTGCCAGCAGCCGTTTGAGAGGGGAGACCCAGTACTTC
CASSRLRGETQYF
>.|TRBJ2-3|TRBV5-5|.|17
TGTGCCAGCAGCTCCGGGAAAGCTGCGACATCCACAGATACGCAGTATTTT
CASSSGKAATSTDTQYF
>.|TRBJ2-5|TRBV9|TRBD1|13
TGTGCCAGCAGCACTAGGACAGGAGAGACCCAGTACTTC
CASSTRTGETQYF
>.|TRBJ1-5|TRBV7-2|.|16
TGTGCCAGCAGCTTAGAGGTGGGCGGGGAGGTTTGGCCCCAGCATTTT
CASSLEVGGEVWPQHF
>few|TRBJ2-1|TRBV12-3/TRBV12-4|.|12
TGTGCCAGCAGTTTAAGGGAGGATGAGCAGTTCTTC
CASSLREDEQFF
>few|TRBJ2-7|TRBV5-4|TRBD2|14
TGTGCCAGCAGCAGCCCTAGCGGGGACTACGAGCAGTACTTC
CASSSPSGDYEQYF
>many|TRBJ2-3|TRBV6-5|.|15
TGTGCCAGCAGTTACTCGAACAGGGTAGCAGATACGCAGTATTTT
CASSYSNRVADTQYF
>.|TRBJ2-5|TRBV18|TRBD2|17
TGTGCCAGCTCACCGCGACTAGCGGGAGGGGATTCTGAGACCCAGTACTTC
CASSPRLAGGDSETQYF
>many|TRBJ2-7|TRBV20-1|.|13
TGCAGTACCAAGAGGGGCGGGACGGGCGAGCAGTACTTC
CSTKRGGTGEQYF
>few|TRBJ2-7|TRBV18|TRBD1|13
TGTGCCAGCTCCATGGGACAGGAGAGCGAGCAGTACTTC
CASSMGQESEQYF
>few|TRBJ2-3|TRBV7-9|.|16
TGTGCCAGCAGCTTAGCGGGCAGGGGTTTCGCAGATACGCAGTATTTT
CASSLAGRGFADTQYF
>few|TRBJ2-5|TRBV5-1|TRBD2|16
TGCGCCAGCAGCGTATTAGCGGGAGGGCCCGAAGAGACCCAGTACTTC
CASSVLAGGPEETQYF
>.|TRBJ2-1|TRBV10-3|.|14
TGTGCCGGGGCCCATTTAAAGGGACACAATGAGCAGTTCTTC
CAGAHLKGHNEQFF
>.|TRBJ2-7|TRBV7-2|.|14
TGTGCCAGCAGCCCGGACAGTTCCTCCTACGAGCAGTACTTC
CASSPDSSSYEQYF
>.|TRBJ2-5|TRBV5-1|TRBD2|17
TGCGCCAGCAGCTCCAAGACTAGCGGGAGGGTTATAGAGACCCAGTACTTC
CASSSKTSGRVIETQYF
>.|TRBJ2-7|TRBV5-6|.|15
TGTGCCAGCAGCTTGGGAGGAGCGGTTACCTACGAGCAGTACTTC
CASSLGGAVTYEQYF
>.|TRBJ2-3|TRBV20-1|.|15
TGCAGTGCTACCCAAGACCAACTAGCCGCAGATACGCAGTATTTT
CSATQDQLAADTQYF